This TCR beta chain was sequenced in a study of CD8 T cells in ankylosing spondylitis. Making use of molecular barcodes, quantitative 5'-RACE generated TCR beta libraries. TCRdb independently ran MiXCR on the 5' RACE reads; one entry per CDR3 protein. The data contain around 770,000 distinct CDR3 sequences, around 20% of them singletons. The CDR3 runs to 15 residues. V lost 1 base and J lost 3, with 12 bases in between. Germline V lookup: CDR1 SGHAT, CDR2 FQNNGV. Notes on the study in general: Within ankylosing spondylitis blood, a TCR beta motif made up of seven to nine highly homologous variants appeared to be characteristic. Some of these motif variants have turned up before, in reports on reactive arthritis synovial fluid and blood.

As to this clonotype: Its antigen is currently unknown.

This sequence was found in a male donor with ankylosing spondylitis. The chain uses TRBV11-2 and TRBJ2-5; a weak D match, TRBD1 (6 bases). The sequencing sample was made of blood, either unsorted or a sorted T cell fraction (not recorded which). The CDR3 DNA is TGTGCCAGCAGCTTAGGGGTTGGGGGCAAAGAGACCCAGTACTTC. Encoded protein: CASSLGVGGKETQYF.